What follows is one T cell receptor (beta chain) and its context. Antigen: not known. Method: immunoSEQ multiplex PCR; TCRdb's copy keeps in-frame clones and lacks some. The sample includes some 250,000 clones, around 92% seen only once; the top ten take less than 0.65%. The source of the sample is a study of T cell responses to AZD1222 COVID-19 vaccine. The V gene's germline CDR1 is MNHEY and CDR2 SVGAGI. This CDR3 comprises 15 residues. With 10 bases clipped from V and 5 bases from J, the junction kept 16 bases outside the gene matches. Study-wide points: Repertoire samples came only from after the peak T cell response. The study found Spike-specific TCR breadth and depth rose after two AZD1222 doses. Baseline seropositives among AZD1222 recipients totaled only five to seven. Possibly, clonal diversity was underestimated; donors were largely white British and included more females.

The source of this sequence is an adult who received the AZD1222 COVID-19 vaccine. This sequence joins TRBV6-5 and TRBJ2-5, with 7 bases identical to TRBD1. The sequencing used peripheral blood, collected 28 days after the second AZD1222 dose. This CDR3 reads CAIIRRDSRMETQYF. In DNA form, the CDR3 reads TGTGCCATCATCCGCCGGGACAGCAGAATGGAGACCCAGTACTTC.